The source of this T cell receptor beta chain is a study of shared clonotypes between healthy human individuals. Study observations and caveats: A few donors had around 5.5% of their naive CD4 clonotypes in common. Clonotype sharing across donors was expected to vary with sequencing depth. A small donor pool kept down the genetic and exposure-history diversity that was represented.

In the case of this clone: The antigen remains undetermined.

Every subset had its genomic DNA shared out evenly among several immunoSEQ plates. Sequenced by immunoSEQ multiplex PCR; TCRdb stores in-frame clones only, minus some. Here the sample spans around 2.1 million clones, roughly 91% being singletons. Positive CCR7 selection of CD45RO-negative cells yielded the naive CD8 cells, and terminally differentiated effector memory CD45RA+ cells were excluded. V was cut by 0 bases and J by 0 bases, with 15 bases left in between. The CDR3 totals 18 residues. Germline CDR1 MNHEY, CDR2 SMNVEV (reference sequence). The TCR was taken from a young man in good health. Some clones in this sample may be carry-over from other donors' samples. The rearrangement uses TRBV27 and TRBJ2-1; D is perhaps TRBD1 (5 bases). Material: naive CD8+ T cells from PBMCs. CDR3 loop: CASSLSQVGLSSYNEQFF. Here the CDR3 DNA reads TGTGCCAGCAGTTTATCCCAGGTGGGGCTGAGCTCCTACAATGAGCAGTTCTTC.